The 10 T cell receptor beta chains below come from one sample, sequenced in a study of tumor and adjacent non-tumor tissue in lung cancer. No cell sorting was done before RNA was extracted from the tissue. TCRbeta libraries were built with three rounds of nested PCR, modified from ARM-PCR. In TCRdb, the multiplex PCR reads were re-called with MiXCR into one record per CDR3 protein. The data hold about 70,000 distinct CDR3 sequences, with 73% observed a single time. The sequencing input was lung tumor tissue. The receptors here all came from a man between 60 and 75 years old with non-small cell lung cancer.

Of note for this clonotype: In this CDR3 the conserved last residue, phenylalanine or tryptophan, is missing, so a read error is likely. The genes are TRBV5-4 and TRBJ2-2, with 7 positions matching TRBD1. The trim removed 6 bases at V and 1 base at J, leaving 9 bases unmatched. Germline values: CDR1 SGHNT, CDR2 YYREEE (reference sequence). CDR3 length equals 16 residues. CDR3 in DNA: TGTGCCAGCATTAAGGGGGCCGGCAGGAACACCGGGGAGCTGTTTTTG. Amino acids: CASIKGAGRNTGELFL.

This clonotype appeared a few times. It may be a read error: a sequence one base away is much more abundant. J is TRBJ2-2 and V is TRBV6-2 or TRBV6-3, with D possibly matching TRBD2 (6 bases). The CDR3 contains 10 residues. CDR1 is MNHEY and CDR2 is SVGEGT in the germline V gene. In DNA form, the CDR3 reads TGTGCCAGCAGAGACGGGGGGCTGTTTTTT. Protein sequence: CASRDGGLFF.

In regard to this clonotype: Germline and junction disagree at one end, which may indicate a read error. This chain links TRBV11-3 with TRBJ2-3; D uncertain. The CDR3 runs to 13 residues. Germline CDR1 is SGHNT and CDR2 is YENEEA. CDR3 region: CASNLVPQDTQYF. CDR3 in DNA: TGCGCCAGCAACTTAGTCCCCCAAGATACACAGTATTTT. The whole variable domain, filled in from reference TRBV11-3 and TRBJ2-3, reads EAGVVQSPRYKIIEKKQPVAFWCNPISGHNTLYWYLQNLGQGPELLIRYENEEAVDDSQLPKDRFSAERLKGVDSTLKIQPAELGDSAVYLCASNLVPQDTQYFGPGTRLTVL.

Remarks on this clonotype: The conserved final phenylalanine or tryptophan is absent from the CDR3, which likely points to a read error. No DNA is shown, since the ends of the CDR3 on it are uncertain; the CDR3 is the one TCRdb lists. The chain links TRBV20-1 to TRBJ2-7; the table's D call of TRBD2 was not tested on the DNA. Germline loops: CDR1 DFQATT, CDR2 SNEGSKA (reference sequence). The CDR3 has 15 residues if both end residues are counted. The CDR3 is CSARKGLAGGREWYS.

This clonotype was counted a single time. The chain carries TRBV29-1 and TRBJ2-3; D not certain. The CDR3 contains 14 residues. The V end was cut by 5 bases, the J end by 4 bases, with 16 bases between. Germline-derived CDR1 and CDR2 are SQVTM and ANQGSEA. CDR3 loop: CSVFMVSRSDTQYF. The CDR3 DNA is TGCAGCGTTTTTATGGTTAGCCGCTCAGATACGCAGTATTTT.

This chain links TRBV11-2 with TRBJ2-5, with TRBD2 identical over 7 bases. This CDR3 region has 18 residues. The junction had 12 bases not matched to a gene; V was cut back by 1 base and J by 1 base. From germline, CDR1 is SGHAT and CDR2 FQNNGV. In nucleotides, the CDR3 is TGTGCCAGCAGCTTAGCAGCGGGATGTGCCCGGGTCCAAGAGACCCAGTACTTC. Translated, it gives CASSLAAGCARVQETQYF.

This chain connects TRBV6-2 or TRBV6-3 to TRBJ1-6, with a weak D call TRBD1 (5 bases). Germline CDR1 MNHEY, CDR2 SVGEGT. CDR3 length equals 15 residues. The CDR3 DNA follows: TGTGATAGCAGTTACCCGGGACGGAATAATTCACCCCTCCACTTT. Protein: CDSSYPGRNNSPLHF.

As regards this clonotype: Germline is not matched at one junction end, which may reflect a read error. The chain couples TRBV12-5 to TRBJ2-7; TRBD1 is a possible D gene (5 bases). Per germline, CDR1 LGHNT and CDR2 FRNRAP. The CDR3 loop spans 20 amino acids. The CDR3 nucleotides are TGTGCTAGTGGTTTGGTACCTGGGGCAGGACAATTATTCGACTCCTACAAGCAGTACTTC. Translation: CASGLVPGAGQLFDSYKQYF.

Worth noting for this clonotype: At one boundary the junction diverges from the germline segment, which might be a read error. The gene calls are TRBV20-1 and TRBJ2-7; TRBD2 aligns across 8 bases. The CDR3 sequence is 15 residues long. Germline loops: CDR1 DFQATT, CDR2 SNEGSKA (reference sequence). The CDR3 DNA sequence: TGCAGTGCTAGAGAGAAGCGGGAGCGCTCCTACGAGCAATACTTC. It yields the protein CSAREKRERSYEQYF.

Note on this clonotype: At one end, the junction sequence differs from germline, possibly due to a read error. This chain's CDR3 is CSATSTGSQPQNF. CDR3 nucleotides: TGCAGTGCTACGTCTACAGGGTCTCAGCCCCAGAATTTT. The chain carries TRBV20-1 and TRBJ1-5; a weak D match, TRBD1 (6 bases). The germline V gene encodes CDR1 DFQATT and CDR2 SNEGSKA (reference sequence). This CDR3 region has 13 residues.